This TCR beta chain was retrieved from a study of molecular identifiers for immune sequencing clone quantification. Notes on this clonotype: A much larger clone differs by one base, so this may be a read error.

V was pared by 6 bases and J by 0 bases, with 6 bases of the junction left unmatched. Per the germline V gene, CDR1 is MDHEN and CDR2 is SYDVKM. This CDR3 spans 15 amino acids. TCRdb re-called the PCR reads through MiXCR, storing one row per CDR3 protein. The sample yields 80,000 to 130,000 distinct CDR3 sequences, 36% seen once. This TCR came from a human donor in good health. Some libraries in this study had Jurkat cell RNA spiked in. The sequencing input was naive CD8+ T cells from blood, with Jurkat cell RNA spiked in. This sample's subset: FACS-sorted CD8+CD4-CCR7+CD45RA+ naive T cells. V is TRBV28 and J is TRBJ2-3, with 7 bases that match TRBD2. The CDR3 loop reads CASRLAGRSTDTQYF. The CDR3 DNA follows: TGTGCCAGCAGATTAGCCGGGAGGAGCACAGATACGCAGTATTTT.